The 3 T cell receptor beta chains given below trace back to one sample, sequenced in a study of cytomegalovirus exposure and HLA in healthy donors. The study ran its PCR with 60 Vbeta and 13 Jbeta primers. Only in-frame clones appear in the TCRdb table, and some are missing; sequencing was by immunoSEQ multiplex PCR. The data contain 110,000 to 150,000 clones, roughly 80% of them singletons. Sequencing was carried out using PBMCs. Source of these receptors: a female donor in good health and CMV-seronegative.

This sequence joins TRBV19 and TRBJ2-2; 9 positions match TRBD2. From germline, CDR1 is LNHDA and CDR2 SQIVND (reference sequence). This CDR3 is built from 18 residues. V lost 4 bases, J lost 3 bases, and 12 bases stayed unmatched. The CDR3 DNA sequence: TGTGCCAGTAGTAGGGGACTAGCTATGGTAGATTACACCGGGGAGCTGTTTTTT. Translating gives CASSRGLAMVDYTGELFF.

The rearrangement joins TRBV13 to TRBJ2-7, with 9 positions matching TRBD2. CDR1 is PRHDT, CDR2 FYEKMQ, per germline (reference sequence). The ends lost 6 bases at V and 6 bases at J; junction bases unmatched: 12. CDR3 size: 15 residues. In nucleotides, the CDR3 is TGTGCCAGCAGGGATGTGGTAGCGGGAGATTCCGAGCAGTACTTC. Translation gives CASRDVVAGDSEQYF.

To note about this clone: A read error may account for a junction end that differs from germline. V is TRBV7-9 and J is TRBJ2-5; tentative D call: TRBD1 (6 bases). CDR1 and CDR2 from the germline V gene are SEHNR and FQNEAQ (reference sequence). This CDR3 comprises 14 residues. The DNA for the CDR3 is TGTTCCAGCAGCCCGGACAGTCACGGGGAGACCCAGTACTTC. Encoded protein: CSSSPDSHGETQYF.